Below, 5 T cell receptor beta chains from the same sample are listed, as sequenced in a study of cytomegalovirus exposure and HLA in healthy donors. With 60 Vbeta and 13 Jbeta primers, the PCR was carried out. Method: immunoSEQ multiplex PCR; TCRdb's copy keeps in-frame clones and lacks some. The listing contains some 120,000 clones. The material sequenced was PBMCs. Receptors originate from a man between 18 and 35 years old in good health and CMV-seronegative.

The chain carries TRBV9 and TRBJ2-7, with 7 bases lining up with TRBD1. The CDR3 length is 13 residues. In germline, CDR1 is SGDLS, CDR2 YYNGEE. V dropped 0 bases and J dropped 7; count of bases not matched to a gene: 4. The CDR3 sequence: CASSVDTGAEQYF. The CDR3 DNA sequence: TGTGCCAGCAGCGTAGATACAGGGGCGGAGCAGTACTTC.

The chain has TRBV19 and TRBJ2-7; TRBD2 matches 9 bases. From germline, CDR1 is LNHDA and CDR2 SQIVND (reference sequence). The CDR3 loop spans 14 amino acids. V lost 2 bases and J lost 6; bases outside the gene matches: 5. CDR3 protein: CASSISGRRGEQYF. The CDR3 DNA is TGTGCCAGTAGTATAAGCGGGAGGAGAGGCGAGCAGTACTTC.

This chain joins TRBV5-1 and TRBJ2-2; TRBD1 aligns across 7 bases. The CDR3 spans 15 residues. J gave up 5 bases and V 4 bases, and 8 bases lay outside the gene matches. Germline V gene data show CDR1 as SGHRS and CDR2 as YFSETQ. The CDR3 reads CASSHDRVGTGELFF. The CDR3 DNA follows: TGCGCCAGCAGCCATGACAGGGTCGGGACCGGGGAGCTGTTTTTT.

The rearrangement links TRBV28 to TRBJ1-2; D call uncertain. Trimming stripped 3 bases from V and 6 bases from J, with 11 bases between. The CDR3 length is 13 residues. CDR1 is MDHEN and CDR2 is SYDVKM in the germline V gene. The CDR3 bases are TGTGCCAGCAGTTTCTCGGGAGGGAATGGCTACACCTTC. Translating it yields CASSFSGGNGYTF.

This sequence joins TRBV4-1 and TRBJ2-2; D gene unclear. This CDR3 has 15 residues. Germline V gene lookup returns CDR1 MGHRA and CDR2 YSYEKL. Deletions cut 0 bases from V and 3 bases from J, with 8 bases between. The CDR3 nucleotides read TGCGCCAGCAGCCAAGATCTAAGTTACACCGGGGAGCTGTTTTTT. Its translation: CASSQDLSYTGELFF.